The 28 T cell receptor beta chains below were found in one sample sequenced in a study of cytomegalovirus exposure and HLA in healthy donors. Clones were read by immunoSEQ multiplex PCR, and TCRdb kept only the in-frame ones, dropping some. The table includes about 170,000 clones, approximately 96% detected once. Sequenced sample: PBMCs. The receptors come from a woman aged 18-29 years in good health and CMV-seronegative.

The chain carries TRBV6-1 and TRBJ2-3; D might be TRBD1 (6 bases). Per the germline V gene, CDR1 is MNHNS and CDR2 is SASEGT. V shed 8 bases and J shed 8 bases, with 14 bases lying between them. CDR3 length: 12 residues. CDR3 in amino acids: CASDLGASTQYF. For the CDR3, the DNA is TGTGCCAGCGACCTGGGGGCAAGTACGCAGTATTTT.

The table lists this clone with a few counts. The CDR3 nucleotides are TGTGCCAGCATTGGGGCTTATGGCTACACCTTC. Translating gives CASIGAYGYTF. The chain is built from TRBV2 and TRBJ1-2, with D perhaps TRBD1 (5 bases). V dropped 7 bases and J dropped 5 bases, with 8 bases sitting between them. Germline values: CDR1 SNHLY, CDR2 FYNNEI. CDR3 length: 11 amino acids. The variable domain in full, with the rest retrieved from reference TRBV2 and TRBJ1-2, is EPEVTQTPSHQVTQMGQEVILRCVPISNHLYFYWYRQILGQKVEFLVSFYNNEISEKSEIFDDQFSVERPDGSNFTLKIRSTKLEDSAMYFCASIGAYGYTFGSGTRLTVV.

V usage is TRBV11-2 and J usage is TRBJ1-1; the match to TRBD1 covers 7 bases. CDR3 size: 14 residues. The J segment lost 7 bases and the V segment lost 4 bases, leaving 9 bases of the junction unmatched. Germline V gene sequence: CDR1 SGHAT, CDR2 FQNNGV. CDR3 in DNA: TGTGCCAGCAGCTCATTGCCGGGACAGCTTGAAGCTTTCTTT. Translation: CASSSLPGQLEAFF.

This clone was counted between two and nine times. The chain uses TRBV5-4 and TRBJ1-1; D uncertain. This CDR3 comprises 14 residues. V lost 0 bases, J lost 6 bases, and 12 bases lay in between. CDR1 and CDR2 (germline): SGHNT, YYREEE (reference sequence). CDR3 coding DNA: TGTGCCAGCAGCTTGGATAGTCGGTCCGCTGAAGCTTTCTTT. This sequence encodes CASSLDSRSAEAFF.

V and J are TRBV2 and TRBJ2-3; TRBD2 matches 7 bases. CDR1 is SNHLY, CDR2 FYNNEI, per germline. The CDR3 has 12 residues. The ends lost 5 bases at V and 11 bases at J; junction bases unmatched: 7. Here the CDR3 reads CASSSLADRQYF. CDR3 DNA sequence: TGTGCCAGCAGTTCTCTAGCGGACCGGCAGTATTTT.

The chain carries TRBV2 and TRBJ1-1, with D possibly matching TRBD1 (6 bases). Trimming removed 7 bases from V and 5 bases from J, with 17 bases in between. The CDR3 loop spans 14 amino acids. Germline values: CDR1 SNHLY, CDR2 FYNNEI. The CDR3 sequence is CASTYTGQSTEAFF. DNA of the CDR3: TGTGCCAGCACTTATACAGGGCAATCAACTGAAGCTTTCTTT.

The V call is TRBV4-1, the J call TRBJ2-3, with 7 bases that match TRBD2. The CDR3 is made up of 16 amino acids. CDR1 and CDR2 (germline): MGHRA, YSYEKL. V lost 4 bases, J lost 0 bases, and 7 bases stayed unmatched. CDR3 amino acids: CASSPQERGSTDTQYF. The CDR3 bases are TGCGCCAGCAGCCCCCAGGAGCGGGGAAGCACAGATACGCAGTATTTT.

This clone showed up just once. The chain combines TRBV5-1 with TRBJ2-3; 10 bases agree with TRBD1. V lost 3 bases and J lost 3; bases outside the gene matches: 7. CDR1 and CDR2 from the germline V gene are SGHRS and YFSETQ. This CDR3 is built from 16 residues. The CDR3 protein is CASSSGQGLGTDTQYF. Written as DNA, the CDR3 is TGCGCCAGCAGCTCGGGACAGGGGCTAGGGACAGATACGCAGTATTTT. Drawing the rest from reference TRBV5-1 and TRBJ2-3, the complete variable domain is KAGVTQTPRYLIKTRGQQVTLSCSPISGHRSVSWYQQTPGQGLQFLFEYFSETQRNKGNFPGRFSGRQFSNSRSEMNVSTLELGDSALYLCASSSGQGLGTDTQYFGPGTRLTVL.

In DNA form, the CDR3 reads TGTGCCAGCAGCACTGGGACAGGGACCTACGAGCAGTACTTC. Residues: CASSTGTGTYEQYF. The chain combines TRBV7-2 with TRBJ2-7, with TRBD1 matching over 9 bases. The CDR3 consists of 14 residues. The germline CDR1 and CDR2 sequences are SGHTA and FQGNSA. V was pared by 5 bases and J by 2 bases, with 4 bases of the junction left unmatched.

The chain has TRBV7-8 and TRBJ1-3, with 7 bases matching TRBD1. CDR1 is SGHVS, CDR2 FQNEAQ, per germline. J was trimmed by 7 bases and V by 4 bases; bases with no gene match: 7. CDR3 size: 14 residues. CDR3 coding DNA: TGTGCCAGCAGCTACGGGACAGTCGGGAACACCATATATTTT. Translating gives CASSYGTVGNTIYF.

V is TRBV14 and J is TRBJ2-1, with 7 bases that match TRBD1. This CDR3 comprises 17 residues. V shed 2 bases and J 0 bases; nucleotides not matched to a gene: 7. Germline V CDR1 and CDR2: SGHDN, FVKESK. The chain's CDR3 is CASSQWGRGSSYNEQFF. CDR3 DNA sequence: TGTGCCAGCAGCCAATGGGGCAGGGGGAGCTCCTACAATGAGCAGTTCTTC.

The chain links TRBV6-6 to TRBJ1-3, with D unresolved. The germline CDR1 and CDR2 sequences are MNHNY and SVGAGI (reference sequence). There are 12 residues in the CDR3. Between the trimmed V and J ends, which lost 2 bases and 7 bases, there was a span of 6 bases. The CDR3: CASSYRENTIYF. CDR3 nucleotide sequence: TGTGCCAGCAGTTACAGGGAGAACACCATATATTTT.

This chain joins TRBV6-5 and TRBJ2-5, with 7 bases matching TRBD1. The germline V gene has CDR1 MNHEY and CDR2 SVGAGI. The CDR3 extends over 13 amino acids. V dropped 5 bases and J dropped 6; count of bases not matched to a gene: 6. The CDR3 spells CASSRQGDKTQYF. The CDR3 nucleotides read TGTGCCAGCAGTCGACAGGGAGATAAGACCCAGTACTTC.

This clone has only one observation. The V gene is TRBV5-1, the J gene TRBJ1-1; D remains ambiguous. V was shortened by 4 bases and J by 3 bases, with 10 bases between the two germline ends. The CDR3 loop spans 13 amino acids. Germline lookup yields CDR1 SGHRS and CDR2 YFSETQ. DNA of the CDR3: TGCGCCAGCAGCCCCTACCCGGACACTGAAGCTTTCTTT. Translated: CASSPYPDTEAFF.

The chain carries TRBV27 and TRBJ1-5, with 9 nucleotides matching TRBD1. Germline CDR1 is MNHEY and CDR2 is SMNVEV (reference sequence). The CDR3 is 15 residues long. Trimming cost V 3 bases and J 5 bases; bases outside gene matches: 5. CDR3 protein: CASSFDGTGYQPQHF. The DNA for the CDR3 is TGTGCCAGCAGTTTTGACGGGACAGGGTATCAGCCCCAGCATTTT.

CDR3 coding DNA: TGCGCCAGCAGCCAAGGTGCGGCCGGCTCCTACAATGAGCAGTTCTTC. It is translated as CASSQGAAGSYNEQFF. The rearrangement uses TRBV4-3 and TRBJ2-1; D unresolved. CDR1 and CDR2 from the germline V gene are LGHNA and YSLEER. The germline V and J ends were trimmed by 1 base and 0 bases, with 10 bases remaining between them. CDR3 size: 16 residues.

The genes are TRBV19 and TRBJ2-1; TRBD1 agrees at 9 bases. CDR1 and CDR2 from the germline V gene are LNHDA and SQIVND (reference sequence). CDR3 length equals 17 residues. The ends lost 3 bases at V and 9 bases at J; junction bases unmatched: 15. CDR3 sequence reads: CASSIQIWDRVPGEQFF. CDR3 bases: TGTGCCAGTAGTATTCAAATCTGGGACAGGGTGCCTGGTGAGCAGTTCTTC.

The V call is TRBV2, the J call TRBJ2-3; possible D gene TRBD2, 7 bases. The V end lost 6 bases, the J end lost 5 bases, and 15 bases lay between the germline ends. The V gene's germline CDR1 is SNHLY and CDR2 FYNNEI. The CDR3 covers 14 residues. The CDR3 protein is CASRVGGPVDTQYF. The CDR3 nucleotides read TGTGCCAGCAGGGTGGGGGGGCCAGTAGATACGCAGTATTTT.

This clone is a singleton in its sample. The chain couples TRBV11-3 to TRBJ2-7, with TRBD2 identical over 9 bases. Unmatched junction bases numbered 2, after V lost 5 bases and J lost 0 bases. Germline-derived CDR1 and CDR2 are SGHNT and YENEEA. The CDR3 runs to 14 residues. CDR3 residues: CASSPAGGSYEQYF. The CDR3, as DNA: TGTGCCAGCAGCCCAGCGGGGGGCTCCTACGAGCAGTACTTC.

The rearrangement joins TRBV27 to TRBJ1-2, with D possibly matching TRBD1 (5 bases). This CDR3 is 14 amino acids long. Per the germline V gene, CDR1 is MNHEY and CDR2 is SMNVEV (reference sequence). The V gene lost 2 bases and the J gene lost 2 bases, with 9 bases spanning the gap. The CDR3 protein is CASSLGGGNYGYTF. Here the CDR3 DNA reads TGTGCCAGCAGTTTAGGCGGGGGGAACTATGGCTACACCTTC.

V is TRBV18 and J is TRBJ2-5, with D unclear. Germline assignment: CDR1 KGHSH and CDR2 LQKENI. V was trimmed by 1 base and J by 2 bases, leaving 14 bases between them. This CDR3 contains 16 residues. CDR3 region: CASSPLRGSNQETQYF. The CDR3 DNA reads TGTGCCAGCTCACCACTCCGAGGATCCAATCAAGAGACCCAGTACTTC. The full variable domain, in which reference TRBV18 and TRBJ2-5 provide the parts outside the CDR3, is NAGVMQNPRHLVRRRGQEARLRCSPMKGHSHVYWYRQLPEEGLKFMVYLQKENIIDESGMPKERFSAEFPKEGPSILRIQQVVRGDSAAYFCASSPLRGSNQETQYFGPGTRLLVL.

J is TRBJ2-2 and V is TRBV7-9; D not resolved. Germline values: CDR1 SEHNR, CDR2 FQNEAQ (reference sequence). The V and J ends lost 5 bases and 4 bases respectively, with 8 bases between them. This CDR3 region has 13 residues. CDR3 nucleotides: TGTGCCAGCAGCACACCCTCCACCGGGGAGCTGTTTTTT. This codes for CASSTPSTGELFF.

The chain combines TRBV11-1 with TRBJ2-1; 12 nucleotides line up with TRBD2. V shed 0 bases and J 2 bases; nucleotides not matched to a gene: 2. In germline, CDR1 is SGHAT, CDR2 FQDESV (reference sequence). This CDR3 comprises 17 residues. CDR3 region: CASSLAASGGAYNEQFF. The CDR3 region has the DNA TGTGCCAGCAGCTTAGCGGCTAGCGGGGGGGCCTACAATGAGCAGTTCTTC.

The chain joins TRBV4-1 to TRBJ1-1, with TRBD1 identical over 7 bases. Per the germline V gene, CDR1 is MGHRA and CDR2 is YSYEKL. J lost 4 bases, V lost 1 base, and 3 bases had no gene match. The CDR3 has 14 residues. The CDR3 is CASSQATGVTEAFF. In DNA form, the CDR3 reads TGCGCCAGCAGCCAAGCCACAGGGGTCACTGAAGCTTTCTTT.

This sequence joins TRBV15 and TRBJ2-7, with TRBD1 identical over 8 bases. Germline lookup yields CDR1 LNHNV and CDR2 YYDKDF (reference sequence). V trimming: 5 bases; J trimming: 2 bases; junction bases outside the gene matches: 5. The CDR3 runs to 14 residues. This chain's CDR3 is CATSGRTGPYEQYF. Written as DNA, the CDR3 is TGTGCCACCAGCGGGCGGACAGGGCCCTACGAGCAGTACTTC.

This chain links TRBV7-9 with TRBJ1-1, with D hard to call. The CDR3 totals 12 residues. Trimming left V 3 bases short and J 7 bases short, with 9 bases between. In germline, CDR1 is SEHNR, CDR2 FQNEAQ (reference sequence). CDR3 protein: CASSFTQHEAFF. CDR3 in DNA: TGTGCCAGCAGCTTTACACAACATGAAGCTTTCTTT.

The genes are TRBV7-2 and TRBJ2-7; TRBD1 aligns across 7 bases. CDR3 length: 13 amino acids. Trimming removed 1 base from V and 6 bases from J; junction bases left unmatched: 3. Germline V gene lookup returns CDR1 SGHTA and CDR2 FQGNSA. This CDR3 is CASSLGSGGEQYF. CDR3 nucleotide sequence: TGTGCCAGCAGCTTAGGTTCAGGGGGCGAGCAGTACTTC.

This clone was detected once. The chain combines TRBV6-5 with TRBJ1-2; D is uncertain. The CDR3 is 13 amino acids. Germline V gene data show CDR1 as MNHEY and CDR2 as SVGAGI. V lost 5 bases and J 3 bases, leaving 10 bases between the germline ends. The CDR3 DNA sequence: TGTGCCAGCAGTCAGACACGAGACTATGGCTACACCTTC. Its protein product is CASSQTRDYGYTF.